The clone carrying this TCR beta chain appeared many times. From the RACE reads, TCRdb called clonotypes with MiXCR, one entry per CDR3 protein. The table records over 85,000 distinct CDR3 sequences, roughly 8% of them present only once. Time point meaning: healthy volunteer bleed at 2 weeks. Total RNA was extracted from unfractionated whole blood. These data come from a study of human T cells and chemical hapten exposure. V lost 7 bases and J lost 9, with 19 bases in between. CDR1 is SQVTM, CDR2 ANQGSEA, per germline. The CDR3 contains 13 residues. Sequencing was performed on whole blood. The receptor comes from a female donor in good health. Some clones in this sample may be carry-over from other donors' samples. The V and J genes are TRBV29-1 and TRBJ2-1; D is unresolved. The CDR3 spells CSAHLRSGGEQFF. Here the CDR3 DNA reads TGCAGCGCCCACTTACGCAGTGGCGGTGAGCAGTTCTTC.